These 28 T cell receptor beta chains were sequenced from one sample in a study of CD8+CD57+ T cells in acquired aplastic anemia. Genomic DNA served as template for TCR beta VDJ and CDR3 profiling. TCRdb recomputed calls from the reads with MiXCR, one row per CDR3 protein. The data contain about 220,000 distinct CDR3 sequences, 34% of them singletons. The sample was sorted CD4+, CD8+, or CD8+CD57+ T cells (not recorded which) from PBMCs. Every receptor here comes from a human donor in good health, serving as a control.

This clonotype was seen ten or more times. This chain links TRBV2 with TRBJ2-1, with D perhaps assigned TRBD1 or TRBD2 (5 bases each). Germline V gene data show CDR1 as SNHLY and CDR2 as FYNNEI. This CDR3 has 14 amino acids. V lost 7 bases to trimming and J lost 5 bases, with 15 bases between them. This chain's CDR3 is CASNYPGTNNEQFF. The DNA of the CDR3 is TGTGCCAGCAATTATCCCGGGACCAACAATGAGCAGTTCTTC.

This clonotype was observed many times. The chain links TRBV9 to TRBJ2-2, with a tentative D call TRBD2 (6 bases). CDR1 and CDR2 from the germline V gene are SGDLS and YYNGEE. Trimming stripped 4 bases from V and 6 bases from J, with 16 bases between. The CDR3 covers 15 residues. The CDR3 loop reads CASSTVRGGAGELFF. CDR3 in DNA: TGTGCCAGCAGCACGGTGCGAGGAGGGGCCGGGGAGCTGTTTTTT. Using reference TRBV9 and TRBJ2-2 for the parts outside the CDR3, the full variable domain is DSGVTQTPKHLITATGQRVTLRCSPRSGDLSVYWYQQSLDQGLQFLIQYYNGEERAKGNILERFSAQQFPDLHSELNLSSLELGDSALYFCASSTVRGGAGELFFGEGSRLTVL.

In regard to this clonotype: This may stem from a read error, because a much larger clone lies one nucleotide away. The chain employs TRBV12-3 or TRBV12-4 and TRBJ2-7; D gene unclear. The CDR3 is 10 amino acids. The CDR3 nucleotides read TGTGCCGGCAGTTGGTACGAGCAGTACTTC. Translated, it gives CAGSWYEQYF.

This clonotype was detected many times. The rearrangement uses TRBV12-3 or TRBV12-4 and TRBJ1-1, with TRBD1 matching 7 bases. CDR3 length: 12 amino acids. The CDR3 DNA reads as TGTGCTTCCGGGGACAGCAACACTGAAGCTTTCTTT. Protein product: CASGDSNTEAFF.

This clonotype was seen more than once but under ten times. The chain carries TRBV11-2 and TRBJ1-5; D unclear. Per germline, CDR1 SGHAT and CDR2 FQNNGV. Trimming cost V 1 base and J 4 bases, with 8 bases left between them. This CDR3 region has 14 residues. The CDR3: CASSLGEQNQPQHF. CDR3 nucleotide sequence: TGTGCCAGCAGCTTAGGAGAACAGAATCAGCCCCAGCATTTT.

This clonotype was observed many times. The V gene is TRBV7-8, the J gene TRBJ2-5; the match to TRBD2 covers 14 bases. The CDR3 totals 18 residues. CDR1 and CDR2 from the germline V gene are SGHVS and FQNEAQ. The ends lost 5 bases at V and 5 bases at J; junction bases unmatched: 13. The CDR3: CASSGGLTSGRAGETQYF. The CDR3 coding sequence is TGTGCCAGCAGCGGTGGATTGACTAGCGGGAGGGCCGGGGAGACCCAGTACTTC. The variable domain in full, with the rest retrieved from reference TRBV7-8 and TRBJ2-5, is GAGVSQSPRYKVAKRGQDVALRCDPISGHVSLFWYQQALGQGPEFLTYFQNEAQLDKSGLPSDRFFAERPEGSVSTLKIQRTQQEDSAVYLCASSGGLTSGRAGETQYFGPGTRLLVL.

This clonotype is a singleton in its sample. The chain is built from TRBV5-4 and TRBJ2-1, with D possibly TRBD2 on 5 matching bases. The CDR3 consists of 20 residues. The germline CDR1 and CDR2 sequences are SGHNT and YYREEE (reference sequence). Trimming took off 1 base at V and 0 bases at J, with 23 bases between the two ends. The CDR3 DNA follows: TGTGCCAGCAGCTTGTTTGGCGGGTGGACCTCGATGAACTCCTACAATGAGCAGTTCTTC. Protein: CASSLFGGWTSMNSYNEQFF.

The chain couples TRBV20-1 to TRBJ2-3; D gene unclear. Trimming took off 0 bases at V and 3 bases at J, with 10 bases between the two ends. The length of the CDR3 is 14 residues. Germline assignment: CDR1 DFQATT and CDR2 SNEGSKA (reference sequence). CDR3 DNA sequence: TGCAGTGCTAGAGACCCCGGTGGAACAGATACGCAGTATTTT. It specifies CSARDPGGTDTQYF.

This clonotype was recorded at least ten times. The CDR3 DNA sequence: TGTGCCAGCAGCCAAGTTGGAGGGCTCACTGAAGCTTTCTTT. Amino acid sequence: CASSQVGGLTEAFF. V and J are TRBV4-2 and TRBJ1-1; D remains unclear. CDR3 length equals 14 residues. V shed 1 base and J shed 4 bases, with 10 bases lying between them. Germline V gives CDR1 LGHNA, CDR2 YNFKEQ.

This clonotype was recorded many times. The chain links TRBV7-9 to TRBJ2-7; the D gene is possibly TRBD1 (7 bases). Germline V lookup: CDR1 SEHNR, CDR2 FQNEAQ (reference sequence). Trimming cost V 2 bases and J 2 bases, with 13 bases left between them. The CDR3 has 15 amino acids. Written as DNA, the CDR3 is TGTGCCAGCAGCTTACAGGGGGGATCAACCTACGAGCAGTACTTC. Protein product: CASSLQGGSTYEQYF. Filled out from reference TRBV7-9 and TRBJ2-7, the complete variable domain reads DTGVSQNPRHKITKRGQNVTFRCDPISEHNRLYWYRQTLGQGPEFLTYFQNEAQLEKSRLLSDRFSAERPKGSFSTLEIQRTEQGDSAMYLCASSLQGGSTYEQYFGPGTRLTVT.

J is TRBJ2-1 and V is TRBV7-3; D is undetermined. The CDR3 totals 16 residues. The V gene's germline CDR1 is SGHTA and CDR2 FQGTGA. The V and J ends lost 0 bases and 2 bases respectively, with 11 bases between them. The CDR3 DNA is TGTGCCAGCAGCTTAACAACCGCCAGCCCCTACAATGAGCAGTTCTTC. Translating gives CASSLTTASPYNEQFF.

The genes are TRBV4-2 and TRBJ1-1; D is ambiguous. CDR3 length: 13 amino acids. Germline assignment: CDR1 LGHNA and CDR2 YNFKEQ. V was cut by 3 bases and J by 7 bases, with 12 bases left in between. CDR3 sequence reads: CASSQGLVGEAFF. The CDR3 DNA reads TGTGCCAGCAGCCAGGGATTAGTGGGTGAAGCTTTCTTT.

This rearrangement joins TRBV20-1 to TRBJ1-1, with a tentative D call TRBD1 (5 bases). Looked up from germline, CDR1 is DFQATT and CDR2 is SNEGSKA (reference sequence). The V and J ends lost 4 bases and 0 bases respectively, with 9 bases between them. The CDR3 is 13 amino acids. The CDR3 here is CSAKRGLNTEAFF. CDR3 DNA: TGCAGTGCTAAGAGGGGCTTGAACACTGAAGCTTTCTTT.

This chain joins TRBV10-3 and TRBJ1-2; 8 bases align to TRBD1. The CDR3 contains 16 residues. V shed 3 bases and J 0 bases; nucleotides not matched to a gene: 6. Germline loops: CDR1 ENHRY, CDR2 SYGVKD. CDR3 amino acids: CAISDAGTGANYGYTF. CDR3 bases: TGTGCCATCAGTGATGCCGGGACAGGAGCTAACTATGGCTACACCTTC.

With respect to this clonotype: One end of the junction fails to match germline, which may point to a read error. The CDR3 loop is CASSQQIDQPQHF. The CDR3 region has the DNA TGTGCCAGCAGCCAACAAATCGATCAACCCCAGCATTTT. This chain links TRBV7-6 with TRBJ1-5; D remains unclear. The length of the CDR3 is 13 residues. CDR1 and CDR2 (germline): SGHVS, FNYEAQ.

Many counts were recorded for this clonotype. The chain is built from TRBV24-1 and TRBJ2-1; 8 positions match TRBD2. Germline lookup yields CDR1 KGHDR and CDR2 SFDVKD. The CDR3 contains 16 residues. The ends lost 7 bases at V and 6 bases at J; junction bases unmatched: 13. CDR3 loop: CATSQAPSGSLNEQFF. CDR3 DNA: TGTGCCACCAGCCAGGCTCCTAGCGGGTCTCTCAATGAGCAGTTCTTC.

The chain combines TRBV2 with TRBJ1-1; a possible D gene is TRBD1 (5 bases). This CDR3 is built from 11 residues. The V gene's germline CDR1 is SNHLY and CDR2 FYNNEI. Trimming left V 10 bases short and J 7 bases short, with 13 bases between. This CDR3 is CATRVVIEAFF. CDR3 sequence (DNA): TGTGCCACCAGGGTCGTGATTGAAGCTTTCTTT.

CDR3 nucleotide sequence: TGTGCCAGCAGTCATCAGGGGGCGGATGGCTACACCTTC. This gives the protein CASSHQGADGYTF. The gene calls are TRBV19 and TRBJ1-2; the match to TRBD1 covers 8 bases. V shed 9 bases, J shed 6 bases, and the junction held 9 bases outside the gene matches. The germline V gene has CDR1 LNHDA and CDR2 SQIVND (reference sequence). CDR3 length equals 13 residues.

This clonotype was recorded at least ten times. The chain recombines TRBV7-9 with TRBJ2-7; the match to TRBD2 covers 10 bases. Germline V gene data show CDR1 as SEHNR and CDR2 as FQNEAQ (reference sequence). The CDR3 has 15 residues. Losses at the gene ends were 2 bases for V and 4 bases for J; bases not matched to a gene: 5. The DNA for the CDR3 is TGTGCCAGCAGCTTAACTAGCGGGACGGGGTACGAGCAGTACTTC. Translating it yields CASSLTSGTGYEQYF.

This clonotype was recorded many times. This CDR3 is CASKGPFRQLSVGEPQHF. CDR3 DNA: TGCGCCAGCAAAGGCCCTTTTCGACAGCTCAGTGTGGGTGAGCCCCAGCATTTT. The chain uses TRBV10-1 and TRBJ1-5; D might be TRBD1 (5 bases). The V and J ends lost 7 bases and 8 bases respectively, with 30 bases between them. Looked up from germline, CDR1 is WNHNN and CDR2 is SYGVQD (reference sequence). This CDR3 spans 18 amino acids.

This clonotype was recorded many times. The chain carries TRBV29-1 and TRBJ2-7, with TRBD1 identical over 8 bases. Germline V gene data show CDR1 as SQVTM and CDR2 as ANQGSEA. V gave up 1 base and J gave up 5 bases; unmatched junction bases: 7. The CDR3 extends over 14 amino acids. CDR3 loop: CSVEGQGAWDEQYF. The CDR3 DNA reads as TGCAGCGTTGAAGGGCAGGGGGCATGGGACGAGCAGTACTTC.

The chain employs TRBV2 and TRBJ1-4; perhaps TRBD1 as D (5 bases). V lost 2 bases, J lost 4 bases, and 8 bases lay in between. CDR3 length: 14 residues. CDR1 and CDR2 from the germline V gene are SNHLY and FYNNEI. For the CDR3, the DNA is TGTGCCAGCAGTGAACTCAGGGTTAATGAAAAACTGTTTTTT. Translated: CASSELRVNEKLFF.

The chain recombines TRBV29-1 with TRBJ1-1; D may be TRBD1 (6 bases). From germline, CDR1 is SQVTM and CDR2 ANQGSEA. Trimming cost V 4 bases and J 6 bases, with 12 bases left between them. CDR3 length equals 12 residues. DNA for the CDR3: TGCAGCGTTGTGGGGGGCCCCCCTGAAGCTTTCTTT. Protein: CSVVGGPPEAFF. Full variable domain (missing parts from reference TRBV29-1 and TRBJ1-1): SAVISQKPSRDICQRGTSLTIQCQVDSQVTMMFWYRQQPGQSLTLIATANQGSEATYESGFVIDKFPISRPNLTFSTLTVSNMSPEDSSIYLCSVVGGPPEAFFGQGTRLTVV.

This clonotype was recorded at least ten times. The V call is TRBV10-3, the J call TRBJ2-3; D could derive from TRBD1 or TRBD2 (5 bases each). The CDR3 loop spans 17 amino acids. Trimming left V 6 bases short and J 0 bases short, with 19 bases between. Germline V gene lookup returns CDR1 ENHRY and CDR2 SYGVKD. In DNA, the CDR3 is TGTGCCATCAGACCCCGAGGGGCGATCTCTAGCACAGATACGCAGTATTTT. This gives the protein CAIRPRGAISSTDTQYF.

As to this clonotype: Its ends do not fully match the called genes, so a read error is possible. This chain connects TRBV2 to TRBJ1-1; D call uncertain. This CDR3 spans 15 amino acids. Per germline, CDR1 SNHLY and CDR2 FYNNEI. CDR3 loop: CATSVRRIVNTEAFF. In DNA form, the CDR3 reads TGTGCCACCAGTGTTAGACGGATCGTGAACACTGAAGCTTTCTTT.

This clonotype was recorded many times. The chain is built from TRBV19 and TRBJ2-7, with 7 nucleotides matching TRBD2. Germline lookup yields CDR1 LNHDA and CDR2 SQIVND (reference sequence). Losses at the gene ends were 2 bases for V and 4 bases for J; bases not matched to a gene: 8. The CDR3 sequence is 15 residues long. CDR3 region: CASSISASGIYEQYF. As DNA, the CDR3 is TGTGCCAGTAGTATATCGGCTAGCGGAATTTACGAGCAGTACTTC.

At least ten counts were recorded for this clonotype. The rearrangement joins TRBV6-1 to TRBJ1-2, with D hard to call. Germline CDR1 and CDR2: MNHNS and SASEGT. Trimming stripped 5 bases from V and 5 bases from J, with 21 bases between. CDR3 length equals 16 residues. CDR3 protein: CASSRAGEVPSYGYTF. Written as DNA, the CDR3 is TGTGCCAGCAGTCGGGCAGGTGAGGTGCCTTCATATGGCTACACCTTC.

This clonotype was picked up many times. The CDR3 DNA reads TGTGCCAGCACCAGGGCGGGCTATGGCTACACCTTC. Translating gives CASTRAGYGYTF. The chain carries TRBV25-1 and TRBJ1-2, with D possibly matching TRBD1 (5 bases). Deletions cut 7 bases from V and 4 bases from J, with 10 bases between. The CDR3 runs 12 residues. Germline-derived CDR1 and CDR2 are MGHDK and SYGVNS.